This T cell receptor (beta chain) was sequenced for a study of tumor-infiltrating lymphocytes in primary liver carcinoma. Study-level information: With diameters of about 4 to 10 cm, tumors were stage T1-T3 N0M0. General study results and limits: Compared with tumor region pairs, tumor-adjacent and tumor-blood pairs overlapped less.

Co-extraction of RNA and DNA was performed on roughly 17-32 mg of unsorted bulk tissue. This clonotype is large in the sample. Its antigen is as yet unknown. TCR beta cDNA was reverse-transcribed from about 550 ng of total RNA. The reaction used a constant-region primer and ProtoScript II reverse transcriptase. Nested multiplex PCR, run for three rounds with slightly modified ARM-PCR, yielded TCR beta libraries. Primers for the first two PCR rounds were TRBV1-TRBV30 forward primers and a C-beta reverse primer (roughly 9 cycles per round). TCRdb called the multiplex PCR reads again in MiXCR, with one record for every CDR3 protein. The data hold 60,000 or so distinct CDR3 sequences, with 70% to 85% observed a single time. Germline CDR1 is SGHAT and CDR2 is FQDESV (reference sequence). V was pared by 5 bases and J by 3 bases, with 8 bases of the junction left unmatched. The CDR3 is 15 residues long.

This chain uses TRBV11-1 with TRBJ2-3, with 7 nucleotides matching TRBD2. The specimen sequenced was liver tumor tissue from sampling region 2. Subset described: tumor region T2, inferior pole. This receptor was identified in a man aged 40-49 years with primary liver carcinoma and hepatitis B virus infection. CDR3 coding DNA: TGTGCCAGCAGCGAAGGCGGGGGTTTGACAGATACGCAGTATTTT. It yields the protein CASSEGGGLTDTQYF.